Following are 32 T cell receptor beta chains from one sample sequenced in a study of T cell responses to AZD1222 COVID-19 vaccine. TCRdb's copy holds only in-frame clones and misses some; the assay was immunoSEQ multiplex PCR. The sample records about 150,000 clones, roughly 92% being singletons. The input for sequencing was peripheral blood, taken on day 0 of AZD1222 vaccination. These receptors all come from an adult in good health.

V gene TRBV12-5 combines with J gene TRBJ2-2, with a weak D call TRBD1 (6 bases). Between the trimmed V and J ends, which lost 2 bases and 0 bases, there was a span of 16 bases. CDR1 and CDR2 from the germline V gene are LGHNT and FRNRAP. The CDR3 runs 18 residues. CDR3 in amino acids: CASGLLPPRTANTGELFF. In DNA form, the CDR3 reads TGTGCTAGTGGTTTGCTCCCCCCAAGGACAGCGAACACCGGGGAGCTGTTTTTT.

The chain carries TRBV30 and TRBJ2-1; the D gene is possibly TRBD1 (5 bases). This CDR3 contains 12 residues. V shed 5 bases and J shed 7 bases, with 12 bases lying between them. The germline V gene encodes CDR1 GTSNPN and CDR2 SVGIG (reference sequence). The chain's CDR3 is CAWLNRGNEQFF. Here the CDR3 DNA reads TGTGCCTGGCTAAATAGGGGTAATGAGCAGTTCTTC. Complete variable domain (other parts from reference TRBV30 and TRBJ2-1): SQTIHQWPATLVQPVGSPLSLECTVEGTSNPNLYWYRQAAGRGLQLLFYSVGIGQISSEVPQNLSASRPQDRQFILSSKKLLLSDSGFYLCAWLNRGNEQFFGPGTRLTVL.

The genes are TRBV6-5 and TRBJ2-5; 7 bases are a match to TRBD1. V gave up 1 base and J gave up 0 bases; unmatched junction bases: 5. CDR3 length: 16 residues. Germline assignment: CDR1 MNHEY and CDR2 SVGAGI. CDR3 coding DNA: TGTGCCAGCAGTTACTTGGCCAGGGGGTACCAAGAGACCCAGTACTTC. This sequence encodes CASSYLARGYQETQYF.

The chain uses TRBV7-8 and TRBJ2-2; 11 positions match TRBD2. The ends lost 2 bases at V and 1 base at J; junction bases unmatched: 6. Germline assignment: CDR1 SGHVS and CDR2 FQNEAQ. The CDR3 spans 18 residues. The CDR3 coding sequence is TGTGCCAGCAGCTTACTGACTAGCGGGACACGGAACACCGGGGAGCTGTTTTTT. Encoded protein: CASSLLTSGTRNTGELFF.

The CDR3 DNA sequence: TGTGCCAGCAGCCTAAGGGGGGCCTATGGCTACACCTTC. Protein: CASSLRGAYGYTF. The genes are TRBV2 and TRBJ1-2; the D gene is possibly TRBD1 (6 bases). Germline V gene lookup returns CDR1 SNHLY and CDR2 FYNNEI. V lost 6 bases and J lost 4, with 12 bases in between. The CDR3 totals 13 residues. Using reference TRBV2 and TRBJ1-2 for the parts outside the CDR3, the full variable domain is EPEVTQTPSHQVTQMGQEVILRCVPISNHLYFYWYRQILGQKVEFLVSFYNNEISEKSEIFDDQFSVERPDGSNFTLKIRSTKLEDSAMYFCASSLRGAYGYTFGSGTRLTVV.

The genes are TRBV5-1 and TRBJ1-4; D is unclear. Germline CDR1 SGHRS, CDR2 YFSETQ. V was cut by 4 bases and J by 1 base, with 11 bases left in between. The CDR3 totals 15 residues. Here the CDR3 reads CASSDLSITNEKLFF. The CDR3 DNA reads TGCGCCAGCAGCGACTTAAGCATAACTAATGAAAAACTGTTTTTT.

This chain connects TRBV5-4 to TRBJ2-5; 9 positions agree with TRBD1. The V and J ends lost 6 bases and 5 bases, in that order; junction bases with no gene match: 8. The CDR3 length is 14 residues. CDR1 SGHNT and CDR2 YYREEE come from the germline V gene (reference sequence). CDR3 nucleotides: TGTGCCAGCACCCCAGGAGGACAGGGGGAGACCCAGTACTTC. It specifies CASTPGGQGETQYF.

The count of this clone is one. This chain joins TRBV6-2 or TRBV6-3 and TRBJ1-1; D unclear. CDR3 length: 12 amino acids. With 6 bases removed from V and 11 bases from J, the gap between germline ends came to 16 bases. Germline loops: CDR1 MNHEY, CDR2 SVGEGT. DNA for the CDR3: TGTGCCAGCAGCAGAGGGCCTCTGTCCGCTTTCTTT. Amino acids: CASSRGPLSAFF.

This chain joins TRBV27 and TRBJ2-3; TRBD2 matches at 8 bases. The germline CDR1 and CDR2 sequences are MNHEY and SMNVEV (reference sequence). The CDR3 runs 15 residues. The ends lost 1 base at V and 4 bases at J; junction bases unmatched: 4. CDR3 nucleotide sequence: TGTGCCAGCAGTTTATTTGCGGGAGGCTCAGATACGCAGTATTTT. This gives the protein CASSLFAGGSDTQYF.

The chain recombines TRBV11-2 with TRBJ1-3, with no clear D. Between the trimmed V and J ends, which lost 3 bases and 4 bases, there was a span of 10 bases. CDR1 is SGHAT and CDR2 is FQNNGV in the germline V gene. The length of the CDR3 is 14 residues. The CDR3 region has the DNA TGTGCCAGCAGCTTGAACCGGCAGGGAAACACCATATATTTT. Encoded protein: CASSLNRQGNTIYF.

This chain joins TRBV7-2 and TRBJ1-4; D gene ambiguous. The length of the CDR3 is 14 residues. V was clipped by 5 bases and J by 4 bases, with 11 bases between them. In germline, CDR1 is SGHTA, CDR2 FQGNSA. CDR3 region: CASSLGVFNEKLFF. CDR3 DNA sequence: TGTGCCAGCAGCCTCGGCGTTTTTAATGAAAAACTGTTTTTT.

There are a few counts of this clone. The chain combines TRBV19 with TRBJ1-6; weak D call: TRBD1 (6 bases). Trimming cost V 9 bases and J 7 bases, with 19 bases left between them. Germline loops: CDR1 LNHDA, CDR2 SQIVND (reference sequence). The CDR3 is 15 amino acids. CDR3 protein: CASQVPGHVNSPLHF. The CDR3 nucleotides read TGTGCCAGCCAAGTCCCGGGACACGTGAATTCACCCCTCCACTTT.

The chain carries TRBV27 and TRBJ1-1, with a weak D call TRBD1 (6 bases). Germline CDR1 is MNHEY and CDR2 is SMNVEV (reference sequence). The CDR3 runs to 15 residues. Trimming cost V 3 bases and J 0 bases, with 11 bases left between them. The CDR3 nucleotides are TGTGCCAGCAGTTTGGGCAGGGGCATGAACACTGAAGCTTTCTTT. Translation gives CASSLGRGMNTEAFF.

The chain joins TRBV6-2 or TRBV6-3 to TRBJ2-3; 9 nucleotides align to TRBD2. V was pared by 5 bases and J by 5 bases, with 2 bases of the junction left unmatched. Germline loops: CDR1 MNHEY, CDR2 SVGEGT. The CDR3 covers 13 residues. CDR3 nucleotide sequence: TGTGCCAGCAGTAAACTAGCGGGAGATACGCAGTATTTT. It specifies CASSKLAGDTQYF.

CDR3 sequence (DNA): TGTGGATCGCGGGGCTACACCTTC. Translated: CGSRGYTF. The gene calls are TRBV5-8 and TRBJ1-2; D uncertain. This CDR3 is built from 8 residues. The germline V gene encodes CDR1 SGHTS and CDR2 YDEGEE.

The V call is TRBV24-1, the J call TRBJ1-1; weak D call: TRBD1 (5 bases). This CDR3 is built from 15 residues. Germline assignment: CDR1 KGHDR and CDR2 SFDVKD. Trimming shortened V by 5 bases and J by 1 base, and 13 bases separated the two germline ends. CDR3: CATSARGLGNTEAFF. As DNA, the CDR3 is TGTGCCACCAGTGCAAGGGGTCTGGGGAACACTGAAGCTTTCTTT.

The chain uses TRBV2 and TRBJ2-3; TRBD2 matches at 8 bases. Trimming took 1 base from V and 2 from J; bases not matched to a gene: 11. Per germline, CDR1 SNHLY and CDR2 FYNNEI. The length of the CDR3 is 18 residues. The CDR3 is CASSEGDIAGGLTDTQYF. The DNA of the CDR3 is TGTGCCAGCAGTGAAGGTGATATCGCGGGAGGTCTCACAGATACGCAGTATTTT.

V and J are TRBV7-9 and TRBJ2-3; TRBD2 agrees at 14 bases. The CDR3 has 18 residues. Germline V gene lookup returns CDR1 SEHNR and CDR2 FQNEAQ (reference sequence). The V and J ends lost 8 bases and 0 bases, in that order; junction bases with no gene match: 10. CDR3 nucleotide sequence: TGTGCCAGCTTAGGACTAGCGGGAGGTCGGTCTAGCACAGATACGCAGTATTTT. Translating gives CASLGLAGGRSSTDTQYF.

The genes are TRBV6-5 and TRBJ2-2; 8 bases fit TRBD2. V shed 5 bases, J shed 8 bases, and the junction held 4 bases outside the gene matches. CDR3 length equals 13 residues. Looked up from germline, CDR1 is MNHEY and CDR2 is SVGAGI. For the CDR3, the DNA is TGTGCCAGCAGTCCGAGCGGGAGTGGGGAGCTGTTTTTT. Protein product: CASSPSGSGELFF.

The rearrangement joins TRBV19 to TRBJ2-7; 11 bases fit TRBD2. Unmatched junction bases numbered 4, after V lost 2 bases and J lost 4 bases. Per the germline V gene, CDR1 is LNHDA and CDR2 is SQIVND (reference sequence). The length of the CDR3 is 15 residues. The CDR3 is CASSILAGGMYEQYF. CDR3 nucleotide sequence: TGTGCCAGTAGTATACTAGCGGGAGGAATGTACGAGCAGTACTTC. The full variable domain, rest sourced from reference TRBV19 and TRBJ2-7, is DGGITQSPKYLFRKEGQNVTLSCEQNLNHDAMYWYRQDPGQGLRLIYYSQIVNDFQKGDIAEGYSVSREKKESFPLTVTSAQKNPTAFYLCASSILAGGMYEQYFGPGTRLTVT.

In DNA form, the CDR3 reads TGTGCCAGCAGCCCAACCGTCGCCCCCAATCAGCCCCAGCATTTT. It encodes CASSPTVAPNQPQHF. The rearrangement uses TRBV2 and TRBJ1-5; D not certain. V was clipped by 6 bases and J by 3 bases, with 15 bases between them. This CDR3 has 15 amino acids. CDR1 and CDR2 from the germline V gene are SNHLY and FYNNEI.

The chain couples TRBV6-2 or TRBV6-3 to TRBJ2-5; D unclear. Germline CDR1 reads MNHEY; CDR2 reads SVGEGT. This CDR3 has 12 residues. V gave up 4 bases and J gave up 4 bases, with 7 bases separating them. DNA of the CDR3: TGTGCCAGCAGTTGGAGCGTAGAGACCCAGTACTTC. This sequence encodes CASSWSVETQYF.

The V gene is TRBV6-2 or TRBV6-3, the J gene TRBJ2-5; D tentatively reads TRBD1 or TRBD2 (5 bases each). The CDR3 has 15 residues. The germline V gene encodes CDR1 MNHEY and CDR2 SVGEGT. V was clipped by 2 bases and J by 6 bases, with 16 bases between them. This CDR3 is CASSYPGTSMQTQYF. DNA for the CDR3: TGTGCCAGCAGTTACCCCGGGACCTCGATGCAGACCCAGTACTTC.

The chain uses TRBV19 and TRBJ2-2; D remains ambiguous. There are 11 residues in the CDR3. V was pared by 10 bases and J by 5 bases, with 8 bases between. The germline V gene encodes CDR1 LNHDA and CDR2 SQIVND (reference sequence). Written as DNA, the CDR3 is TGTGCCACCACCAGAACCGGGGAGCTGTTTTTT. The encoded protein is CATTRTGELFF.

This clone was picked up one time. V usage is TRBV9 and J usage is TRBJ1-2; a weak D match, TRBD1 (5 bases). The length of the CDR3 is 15 residues. Germline values: CDR1 SGDLS, CDR2 YYNGEE. Trimming left V 5 bases short and J 8 bases short, with 22 bases between. The CDR3 protein is CASRPIVRGSQGYTF. In nucleotides, the CDR3 is TGTGCCAGCAGGCCAATTGTCCGGGGGTCTCAGGGCTACACCTTC.

This chain uses TRBV15 with TRBJ2-7; TRBD1 matches 9 bases. The CDR3 runs 14 residues. The germline V gene has CDR1 LNHNV and CDR2 YYDKDF (reference sequence). Trimming removed 4 bases from V and 6 bases from J; junction bases left unmatched: 7. The CDR3 bases are TGTGCCACCAGCACCCCCGGGACAGGGTTCGAGCAGTACTTC. It yields the protein CATSTPGTGFEQYF.

V usage is TRBV20-1 and J usage is TRBJ2-7, with 10 bases fitting TRBD1. CDR1 is DFQATT, CDR2 SNEGSKA, per germline (reference sequence). CDR3 length: 15 residues. The V and J ends lost 3 bases and 7 bases, in that order; junction bases with no gene match: 12. The CDR3 sequence: CSASVRGQGPLEQYF. CDR3 coding DNA: TGCAGTGCTAGTGTCCGGGGACAGGGGCCGTTGGAGCAGTACTTC.

This clone has only a few counts. The V call is TRBV7-8, the J call TRBJ1-4; TRBD1 matches at 7 bases. The V and J ends lost 5 bases and 6 bases, in that order; junction bases with no gene match: 6. Germline V lookup: CDR1 SGHVS, CDR2 FQNEAQ. The CDR3 runs 14 residues. The CDR3 is CASSVGGADEKLFF. The CDR3 coding sequence is TGTGCCAGCAGCGTAGGGGGCGCGGATGAAAAACTGTTTTTT.

This clone has a single count. This chain connects TRBV7-2 to TRBJ2-1; TRBD2 matches 7 bases. V was pared by 1 base and J by 6 bases, with 6 bases of the junction left unmatched. Per germline, CDR1 SGHTA and CDR2 FQGNSA. This CDR3 is 15 amino acids long. CDR3 nucleotide sequence: TGTGCCAGCAGCTTAGTATTGGGCGGGAGCAATGAGCAGTTCTTC. Protein: CASSLVLGGSNEQFF.

The chain is built from TRBV19 and TRBJ2-3, with D perhaps matching TRBD1 (8 bases). Trimming removed 5 bases from V and 1 base from J, with 19 bases in between. Germline CDR1 LNHDA, CDR2 SQIVND (reference sequence). The CDR3 sequence is 17 residues long. The CDR3 reads CASSGSGGGRGTDTQYF. CDR3 nucleotides: TGTGCCAGTAGTGGTTCAGGGGGCGGGAGAGGCACAGATACGCAGTATTTT. The full variable domain, rest sourced from reference TRBV19 and TRBJ2-3, is DGGITQSPKYLFRKEGQNVTLSCEQNLNHDAMYWYRQDPGQGLRLIYYSQIVNDFQKGDIAEGYSVSREKKESFPLTVTSAQKNPTAFYLCASSGSGGGRGTDTQYFGPGTRLTVL.

The chain carries TRBV5-1 and TRBJ1-1, with 9 nucleotides matching TRBD1. This CDR3 region has 14 residues. Germline CDR1 SGHRS, CDR2 YFSETQ. V lost 4 bases and J lost 8; bases outside the gene matches: 9. CDR3: CASSPGTGISEAFF. The CDR3 nucleotides are TGCGCCAGCAGCCCCGGGACAGGGATTAGCGAAGCTTTCTTT.

The chain employs TRBV4-2 and TRBJ2-5, with 10 bases that match TRBD1. V was clipped by 4 bases and J by 4 bases; unmatched bases: 6. The CDR3 consists of 15 residues. CDR1 and CDR2 (germline): LGHNA, YNFKEQ. The CDR3 DNA follows: TGTGCCAGCAGCCGGCCGGACAGGGGGGGAGAGACCCAGTACTTC. Translation: CASSRPDRGGETQYF.